This T cell receptor (beta chain) was obtained from a study of PD-L1 blockade in urothelial cancer. Background on the study: From 0 to 3 prior chemotherapy regimens had been given to the patients.

The data were produced by immunoSEQ multiplex PCR, yet TCRdb's version contains in-frame clones alone and is incomplete. The table lists about 82,000 clones, more than 90% of them singletons, with 8% to 9.5% in the top ten. There are 11 residues in the CDR3. The ends were cut back, 5 bases at V and 12 bases at J, with 14 bases in the middle. CDR1 SNHLY and CDR2 FYNNEI come from the germline V gene. The sample was PBMCs, taken around atezolizumab (anti-PD-L1) treatment. The rearrangement joins TRBV2 to TRBJ2-7, with D tentatively TRBD1 (5 bases). This sequence originates from a man between 60 and 75 years old with urothelial cancer. CDR3 in amino acids: CASSLDISRYF. The CDR3 nucleotides read TGTGCCAGCAGTTTGGACATATCGCGGTACTTC.